This TCR beta chain derives from a study of blood T cell repertoires in COVID-19. The V and J ends lost 2 bases and 3 bases respectively, with 9 bases between them. In germline, CDR1 is SGDLS, CDR2 YYNGEE. CDR3 length: 13 residues. Libraries were prepared by immunoSEQ multiplex PCR; TCRdb keeps only in-frame clonotypes and omits some of them. This table holds tens of thousands of clones, roughly 71% found once. The receptor was derived from a human donor in a cohort sampled during active COVID-19. Sequencing was carried out using peripheral blood. This chain links TRBV9 with TRBJ2-7; D remains unclear. The chain's CDR3 is CASSVGVGYEQYF. Written as DNA, the CDR3 is TGTGCCAGCAGCGTTGGAGTGGGCTACGAGCAGTACTTC.